These 13 T cell receptor beta chains originate from one sample sequenced in a study of breast tumors, draining lymph nodes, adjacent tissues. The lymph nodes were axillary draining lymph nodes from breast cancer patients. TCRdb processed the multiplex PCR reads anew with MiXCR; each CDR3 protein has one entry. In the table there are some 130,000 distinct CDR3 sequences, roughly 20% of which are singletons. Sequenced: axillary lymph node tissue. All receptors derive from a female donor with breast cancer. Some clones in this sample may be carry-over from other donors' samples.

This clonotype was observed at least ten times. One junction end does not reproduce the germline sequence, and a read error may be involved. V usage is TRBV20-1 and J usage is TRBJ2-1, with 10 bases that match TRBD2. CDR1 is DFQATT, CDR2 SNEGSKA, per germline (reference sequence). This CDR3 has 15 amino acids. This CDR3 is CSAREPRSPSGSGTF. The CDR3 DNA is TGCAGTGCTAGAGAGCCCCGATCGCCTAGCGGGAGCGGTACCTTC.

This clonotype was found many times. The gene calls are TRBV28 and TRBJ1-6; D is undetermined. V dropped 2 bases and J dropped 8 bases, with 16 bases sitting between them. The CDR3 is 16 residues long. Germline V gives CDR1 MDHEN, CDR2 SYDVKM. CDR3 loop: CASSLPSGSNYSPLHF. The CDR3 DNA sequence: TGTGCCAGCAGTTTACCCTCTGGTTCAAACTATTCACCCCTCCACTTT.

Many counts were recorded for this clonotype. The chain recombines TRBV10-3 with TRBJ2-7; D may match TRBD1 or TRBD2 (5 bases each). The V and J ends lost 6 bases and 2 bases respectively, with 14 bases between them. Germline V CDR1 and CDR2: ENHRY, SYGVKD. There are 14 residues in the CDR3. CDR3 nucleotide sequence: TGTGCCATCAGGGAACGGGACCCTCCCTACGAGCAGTACTTC. Its protein product is CAIRERDPPYEQYF.

Comments on this clonotype: This may stem from a read error, because a much larger clone lies one nucleotide away. The chain couples TRBV6-2 or TRBV6-3 to TRBJ1-5; D not resolved. CDR1 MNHEY and CDR2 SVGEGT come from the germline V gene. The V end lost 7 bases, the J end lost 0 bases, and 19 bases lay between the germline ends. The CDR3 is made up of 17 amino acids. The CDR3 nucleotides read TGTGCCAGCAATCCCATCAGAAGGACGGATAGCAATCAGCCCCAGCATTTT. Its protein is CASNPIRRTDSNQPQHF.

This clonotype was detected only a few times. V usage is TRBV6-1 and J usage is TRBJ1-5; D is possibly TRBD1 (5 bases). There are 15 residues in the CDR3. V was clipped by 8 bases and J by 4 bases, with 18 bases between them. Germline V CDR1 and CDR2: MNHNS, SASEGT. In DNA form, the CDR3 reads TGTGCCAGCTGCAGAATCCAGGGCAGTAATCAGCCCCAGCATTTT. This gives the protein CASCRIQGSNQPQHF.

This clonotype was counted at least ten times. The chain joins TRBV29-1 to TRBJ2-5, with TRBD1 as a possible D gene (5 bases). The CDR3 covers 14 residues. Germline V gene sequence: CDR1 SQVTM, CDR2 ANQGSEA. V was pared by 3 bases and J by 1 base, with 12 bases between. CDR3 in amino acids: CSVDEGASQETQYF. CDR3 DNA: TGCAGCGTTGATGAAGGGGCCTCCCAAGAGACCCAGTACTTC.

The table lists this clonotype with many counts. The chain couples TRBV10-3 to TRBJ2-7; D remains ambiguous. Trimming stripped 5 bases from V and 4 bases from J, with 15 bases between. The germline CDR1 and CDR2 sequences are ENHRY and SYGVKD. The CDR3 runs to 14 residues. CDR3 coding DNA: TGTGCCATCAGTCTCGACTCGAGAAGATACGAGCAGTACTTC. It yields the protein CAISLDSRRYEQYF.

This clonotype has ten or more counts. The V and J genes are TRBV4-1 and TRBJ2-1; tentatively, D is TRBD1 (6 bases). In germline, CDR1 is MGHRA, CDR2 YSYEKL. Trimming stripped 3 bases from V and 4 bases from J, with 13 bases between. This CDR3 has 15 residues. CDR3 protein: CASSQLTGTYNEQFF. The CDR3 DNA is TGCGCCAGCAGCCAGCTGACCGGGACATACAATGAGCAGTTCTTC.

Only a few counts were recorded for this clonotype. The chain has TRBV28 and TRBJ2-7; a possible D gene is TRBD1 (6 bases). The CDR3 is 15 residues long. Germline CDR1 is MDHEN and CDR2 is SYDVKM. V shed 3 bases and J shed 1 base, with 13 bases lying between them. CDR3 nucleotides: TGTGCCAGCAGTTTCCAGGGGAAGGGATCCTACGAGCAGTACTTC. Protein product: CASSFQGKGSYEQYF.

This clonotype was recorded at least ten times. The chain joins TRBV6-6 to TRBJ2-7; D not resolved. V lost 6 bases, J lost 5 bases, and 11 bases lay in between. The germline gives CDR1 MNHNY, CDR2 SVGAGI (reference sequence). The CDR3 is made up of 12 amino acids. The chain's CDR3 is CASSTTRNEQYF. CDR3 nucleotides: TGTGCCAGCAGCACCACGAGGAACGAGCAGTACTTC.

The table lists this clonotype with many counts. The gene calls are TRBV20-1 and TRBJ2-2, with a weak D call TRBD1 (6 bases). This CDR3 contains 14 residues. Deletions cut 5 bases from V and 2 bases from J, with 12 bases between. Per germline, CDR1 DFQATT and CDR2 SNEGSKA (reference sequence). CDR3 region: CSALRQANTGELFF. CDR3 sequence (DNA): TGCAGTGCTTTACGACAGGCCAACACCGGGGAGCTGTTTTTT.

This clonotype was seen repeatedly, ten times or more. The chain couples TRBV9 to TRBJ1-2; 8 bases align to TRBD1. The CDR3 runs to 16 residues. Germline CDR1 reads SGDLS; CDR2 reads YYNGEE. Trimming removed 4 bases from V and 2 bases from J; junction bases left unmatched: 10. The DNA for the CDR3 is TGTGCCAGCAGCCCATTAAATAGACAGGGGAACTATGGCTACACCTTC. Its translation is CASSPLNRQGNYGYTF.

This clonotype was recorded many times. The CDR3 spells CASSTDTYGYTF. CDR3 nucleotide sequence: TGCGCCAGCAGCACCGACACCTATGGCTACACCTTC. The J gene is TRBJ1-2, the V gene TRBV5-1; D is unresolved. V was shortened by 4 bases and J by 4 bases, with 8 bases between the two germline ends. This CDR3 contains 12 residues. Germline V gene lookup returns CDR1 SGHRS and CDR2 YFSETQ.